This T cell receptor beta chain was sequenced during a study of shared clonotypes between healthy human individuals. The CDR3 is 15 amino acids. V lost 0 bases and J 1 base, leaving 10 bases between the germline ends. Germline CDR1 is SGHRS and CDR2 is YFSETQ. Using immunoSEQ multiplex PCR, the repertoire was profiled, and TCRdb retains in-frame clones only, with some absent. The sample lists 850,000 to 1,200,000 clones, 70% to 80% seen once, with approximately 1.5% in the top ten. This TCR was recovered from a man in his late teens or twenties in good health. Material: memory CD4+ T cells sorted from blood. Subset in this sample: CD45RA-negative fraction. This rearrangement joins TRBV5-1 to TRBJ1-1; D is uncertain. The CDR3 is CASSLESPRNTEAFF. CDR3 DNA: TGCGCCAGCAGCTTGGAATCCCCGAGGAACACTGAAGCTTTCTTT.